The clone carrying this T cell receptor (beta chain) was detected a few times. Its target is not known. These data originate in a study of TIL therapy for anti-PD-1-resistant metastatic lung cancer. Study-level information: Patients had a median age of approximately 57 years (range roughly 38-75). Whole-study findings and limits: TIL clonotype persistence in blood showed no apparent association with response. The cohort had more treatment-naive, never-smoker and oncogene-addicted patients than typical.

Sample time point: pre-treatment sample, taken before nivolumab and TIL therapy. Sequencing used immunoSEQ v3. Clones were read by immunoSEQ multiplex PCR, and TCRdb kept only the in-frame ones, dropping some. The table lists about 49,000 clones, around 80% of them singletons. The receptor comes from a man between 65 and 79 years old with non-small cell lung cancer. Sequenced material: blood, taken at baseline.

The CDR3 coding sequence is TGTGCCAGCAGCTTGGACTTAGAGGGAACTTCACCCCTCCACTTT. Protein product: CASSLDLEGTSPLHF. The rearrangement uses TRBV5-4 and TRBJ1-6; no reliable D call. Germline-derived CDR1 and CDR2 are SGHNT and YYREEE (reference sequence). The V end lost 0 bases, the J end lost 9 bases, and 13 bases lay between the germline ends. The CDR3 has 15 amino acids.